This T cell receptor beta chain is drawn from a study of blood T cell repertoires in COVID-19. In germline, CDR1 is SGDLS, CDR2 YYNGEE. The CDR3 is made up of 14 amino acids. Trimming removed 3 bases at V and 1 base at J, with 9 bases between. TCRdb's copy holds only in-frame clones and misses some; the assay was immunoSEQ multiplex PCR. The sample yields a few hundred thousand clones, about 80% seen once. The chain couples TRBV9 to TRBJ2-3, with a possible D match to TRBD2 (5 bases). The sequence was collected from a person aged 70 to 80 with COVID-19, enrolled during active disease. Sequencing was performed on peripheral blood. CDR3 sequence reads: CASSDRTGTDTQYF. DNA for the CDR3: TGTGCCAGCAGCGATCGGACTGGCACAGATACGCAGTATTTT.